This TCR beta chain is drawn from a study of blood T cell repertoires in COVID-19 (TCRdb year 2020). For the study in its entirety: Collaborator samples came from the United States, Italy and Spain and covered acute and convalescent phases of COVID-19. Deeply sampled blood TCRbeta repertoires from subjects exposed to, actively infected with, or recovered from COVID-19 were included in the dataset. The repertoires were made available in a free public database intended to serve as a resource for research on the immune response to SARS-CoV-2. Samples came from the ongoing ImmuneRACE study (first 160 participants) plus 1,254 subjects from 6 global collaborators. Where HLA class I and class II types were available, the types were taken from metadata supplied by the sample provider, not from assay-based typing. A de-identified subject ID, COVID-19 status, age in years and sex were almost always included in the sample metadata. The material from the prospective study consisted of cDNA or gDNA derived from T cells, B-cell-depleted T cells, or PBMCs.

From cysteine to phenylalanine, the CDR3 is 15 amino acids long. The CDR3 DNA has 45 bases and is translated from base 1. The junction carries 8 bases between V and J, which are trimmed by 1 base and 0 bases respectively. Via the germline V gene, CDR1 is SGHRS and CDR2 YFSETQ. TCRbeta CDR3 regions were amplified from genomic DNA by means of the immunoSEQ Assay, a bias-controlled multiplex PCR. Per the source publication's procedure: The number of nucleated cells in each sample was estimated by amplification of reference gene primers within the assay. To quantify the absolute abundance of each unique TCRbeta CDR3 rearrangement, sequence reads were collapsed and filtered. For each sample, productive Simpson clonality was calculated by taking the square root of Simpson's diversity index across productive rearrangements. TCRdb obtained this table from immuneACCESS and retained in-frame rearrangements with V and J assigned. These tables miss some clones; where compared with another copy, unresolved V genes account for less than half of the shortfall, and the remainder is unexplained. V and J calls and clone size are as listed in that table; D and trimming were resolved from the DNA. The sample table records about 100,000 clones; approximately 86% of these occur just once. Under 3% of the sample is taken by the ten largest.

Whole blood was collected in K2EDTA tubes by collaborating institutions according to the institutions' own protocols. For TCRbeta analysis, collaborators shipped samples as frozen whole blood, isolated PBMCs, or DNA extracted from either of those sample types. As regards this clone: Which antigen it targets is not known. No base qualities exist here, and no much larger clone lies one base off it.

Overall study outcomes, separate from this receptor: The amount of clinical and demographic metadata varied by source and participant and was provided uncurated.

This receptor was identified in a man aged 45-60 years with active or convalescent COVID-19. Source material: peripheral blood. The V gene is TRBV5-1 and the J gene is TRBJ1-3, with no confident D gene call. DNA sequence: TGCGCCAGCAGCTTGTACGGTTTCTCTGGAAACACCATATATTTT. It is translated as CASSLYGFSGNTIYF.